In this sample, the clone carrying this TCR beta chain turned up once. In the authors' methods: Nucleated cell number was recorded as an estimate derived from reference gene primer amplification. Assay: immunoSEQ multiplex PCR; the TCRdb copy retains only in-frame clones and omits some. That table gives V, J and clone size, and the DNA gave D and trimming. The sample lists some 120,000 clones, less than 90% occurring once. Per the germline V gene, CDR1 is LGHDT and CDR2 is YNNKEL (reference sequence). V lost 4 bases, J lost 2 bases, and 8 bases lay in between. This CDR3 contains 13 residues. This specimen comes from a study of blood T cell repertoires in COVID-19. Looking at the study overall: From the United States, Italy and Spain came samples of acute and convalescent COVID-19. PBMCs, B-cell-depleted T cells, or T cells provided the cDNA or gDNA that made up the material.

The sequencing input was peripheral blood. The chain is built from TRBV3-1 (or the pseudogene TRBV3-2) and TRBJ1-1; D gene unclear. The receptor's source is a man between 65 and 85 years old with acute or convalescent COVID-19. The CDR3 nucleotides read TGTGCCAGCAGCCTCCTAATTAACACTGAAGCTTTCTTT. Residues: CASSLLINTEAFF.